This TCR beta chain was documented in a study of shared clonotypes between healthy human individuals. This CDR3 contains 13 residues. The V gene's germline CDR1 is SGHDT and CDR2 YYEEEE. V lost 3 bases and J lost 6; bases outside the gene matches: 2. Positively selected for CCR7, the CD45RO-negative cells used as naive CD8 cells excluded terminally differentiated effector memory CD45RA+ cells. Remarks on this clone: What it recognizes is unknown.

General study findings and limits: Around 5.4% of naive CD4 clonotypes were common to a few donors. Among donors, sharing of clonotypes was expected to be affected by sequencing depth. Relative to their counterparts shared across all four donors, non-shared clonotypes exhibited diminished generation probabilities. Relative to memory subsets, naive subsets generally showed larger estimated richness.

The data were produced by immunoSEQ multiplex PCR, yet TCRdb's version contains in-frame clones alone and is incomplete. The sample lists approximately 2,000,000 clones, about 94% occurring once. The source material was naive CD8+ T cells from PBMCs. The genes are TRBV5-6 and TRBJ1-1, with 10 bases that match TRBD1. The sequence came from a man younger than 30 in good health. Some clones in this sample may be carry-over from other donors' samples. DNA for the CDR3: TGTGCCAGCAGCTCGACAGGGGGCCCTGAAGCTTTCTTT. Its protein is CASSSTGGPEAFF.